This TCR beta chain was recorded in a study of CD8 T cell repertoires and HIV-1 epitope variants. At the level of the study: Enriched T cells were co-cultured with equal numbers of autologous T cell-negative antigen-presenting cells.

The table came from immunoSEQ multiplex PCR; TCRdb's copy has only in-frame clones and leaves some out. The sample lists 90,000 or so clones; roughly four fifths were seen once. Germline values: CDR1 MDHEN, CDR2 SYDVKM. The CDR3 is 15 amino acids. V lost 5 bases and J lost 3; bases outside the gene matches: 6. Material: uncultured baseline CD8+ T cells from peripheral blood mononuclear cells (PBMCs). V is TRBV28 and J is TRBJ2-7, with 11 bases aligning to TRBD2. The clonotype comes from a male donor with HIV. The DNA of the CDR3 is TGTGCCAGCAGTGAACTAGCGGGAGCCTTCTACGAGCAGTACTTC. It translates to CASSELAGAFYEQYF. Based on the CDR3 plus reference TRBV28 and TRBJ2-7, the full variable domain is DVKVTQSSRYLVKRTGEKVFLECVQDMDHENMFWYRQDPGLGLRLIYFSYDVKMKEKGDIPEGYSVSREKKERFSLILESASTNQTSMYLCASSELAGAFYEQYFGPGTRLTVT.